One and the same sample provided the 29 T cell receptor beta chains below, sequenced in a study of CD8+ T cells in alopecia areata. Treatment specified: oral pan-JAK inhibitor, 5-10 mg twice daily. Extraction and reverse transcription of RNA yielded cDNA as the sequencing template. The repertoire was sequenced with immunoSEQ multiplex PCR; TCRdb's copy has only in-frame clones and lacks some. The repertoire holds some 220,000 clones, with about 57% as singletons. The starting material was CD4+ T cells sorted from blood, obtained at week 4, from a patient treated with tofacitinib. All receptors come from a human donor with alopecia areata.

This chain links TRBV10-3 with TRBJ2-7; 9 bases are a match to TRBD1. The germline V gene has CDR1 ENHRY and CDR2 SYGVKD. V lost 4 bases and J lost 7; bases outside the gene matches: 5. This CDR3 region has 13 residues. The CDR3 here is CAISGTGAGEQYF. The CDR3 coding sequence is TGTGCCATCAGTGGGACAGGGGCAGGGGAGCAGTACTTC.

The chain combines TRBV6-1 with TRBJ1-5; D is undetermined. This CDR3 region has 16 residues. Germline loops: CDR1 MNHNS, CDR2 SASEGT. Trimming shortened V by 2 bases and J by 3 bases, and 14 bases separated the two germline ends. The CDR3 DNA is TGTGCCAGCAGTGAATCGAGACTAGGGTTCAATCAGCCCCAGCATTTT. It codes for CASSESRLGFNQPQHF.

Notes on this clone: The junction and the germline gene differ at one end; a read error may be behind it. The chain is built from TRBV14 and TRBJ1-2; no reliable D call. Germline CDR1 and CDR2: SGHDN and FVKESK. CDR3 length equals 13 residues. This CDR3 is CASSPRGIYSYTF. CDR3 nucleotide sequence: TGTGCCAGCAGTCCACGGGGAATCTATAGCTACACCTTC.

The sample holds a few counts of this clone. The chain carries TRBV11-2 and TRBJ1-1; 11 positions match TRBD1. V shed 5 bases and J 5 bases; nucleotides not matched to a gene: 10. The germline gives CDR1 SGHAT, CDR2 FQNNGV. The CDR3 runs to 16 residues. The CDR3 loop reads CASSTGTGGLRTEAFF. The CDR3, as DNA: TGTGCCAGCAGCACGGGGACAGGGGGTTTGAGGACTGAAGCTTTCTTT.

The chain has TRBV11-2 and TRBJ1-5, with D unresolved. Trimming took off 0 bases at V and 5 bases at J, with 5 bases between the two ends. The CDR3 is 13 amino acids. The germline V gene encodes CDR1 SGHAT and CDR2 FQNNGV. The DNA for the CDR3 is TGTGCCAGCAGCTTAGACCCATATCAGCCCCAGCATTTT. Translated: CASSLDPYQPQHF.

The chain is built from TRBV29-1 and TRBJ2-3; TRBD1 aligns across 12 bases. The length of the CDR3 is 15 residues. J gave up 1 base and V 6 bases, and 5 bases lay outside the gene matches. CDR1 SQVTM and CDR2 ANQGSEA come from the germline V gene. DNA for the CDR3: TGCAGCGTCCGGGGGACAGGGGGCGGCACAGATACGCAGTATTTT. It translates to CSVRGTGGGTDTQYF.

A few counts support this clone. The chain uses TRBV29-1 and TRBJ1-5; tentative D call: TRBD1 (5 bases). CDR3 size: 14 residues. The germline CDR1 and CDR2 sequences are SQVTM and ANQGSEA. Between the trimmed V and J ends, which lost 3 bases and 2 bases, there was a span of 11 bases. The CDR3 DNA reads TGCAGCGTTGATAGGGACCTCGGCAATCAGCCCCAGCATTTT. Encoded protein: CSVDRDLGNQPQHF.

The rearrangement links TRBV25-1 to TRBJ1-5; D is undetermined. The CDR3 is made up of 12 amino acids. The germline V gene encodes CDR1 MGHDK and CDR2 SYGVNS. The V and J ends lost 4 bases and 4 bases respectively, with 5 bases between them. The CDR3 coding sequence is TGTGCCAGCAGTGTGGGTAATCAGCCCCAGCATTTT. This sequence encodes CASSVGNQPQHF.

V usage is TRBV9 and J usage is TRBJ1-4; TRBD1 aligns across 7 bases. V shed 4 bases, J shed 5 bases, and the junction held 5 bases outside the gene matches. Germline loops: CDR1 SGDLS, CDR2 YYNGEE. This CDR3 is 14 amino acids long. As DNA, the CDR3 is TGTGCCAGCAGCCCGGGACAGCCCAATGAAAAACTGTTTTTT. This translates into CASSPGQPNEKLFF.

This clone was seen a single time. The chain combines TRBV5-1 with TRBJ1-1, with TRBD1 identical over 8 bases. Germline V gives CDR1 SGHRS, CDR2 YFSETQ. V dropped 5 bases and J dropped 4; count of bases not matched to a gene: 1. This CDR3 region has 12 residues. This CDR3 reads CASRQGATEAFF. DNA of the CDR3: TGCGCCAGCAGGCAGGGGGCCACTGAAGCTTTCTTT.

Only a few counts were recorded for this clone. The V gene is TRBV18, the J gene TRBJ1-1; 7 bases are shared with TRBD1. Germline V gene data show CDR1 as KGHSH and CDR2 as LQKENI. This CDR3 has 13 residues. V was pared by 6 bases and J by 7 bases, with 8 bases of the junction left unmatched. The CDR3 reads CASSQTGTVEAFF. The CDR3 DNA is TGTGCCAGCTCCCAAACCGGGACAGTTGAAGCTTTCTTT.

The V and J genes are TRBV29-1 and TRBJ2-5; 10 bases line up with TRBD1. The CDR3 covers 13 residues. Germline CDR1 and CDR2: SQVTM and ANQGSEA. V shed 3 bases, J shed 3 bases, and the junction held 1 base outside the gene matches. DNA of the CDR3: TGCAGCGTTGATGGGACAGGGGAAGAGACCCAGTACTTC. Protein: CSVDGTGEETQYF.

This clone was picked up a small number of times. The rearrangement uses TRBV11-2 and TRBJ2-7; D gene ambiguous. The germline gives CDR1 SGHAT, CDR2 FQNNGV. Between the trimmed V and J ends, which lost 0 bases and 2 bases, there was a span of 14 bases. The CDR3 sequence is 16 residues long. CDR3 protein: CASSLDWAGPPYEQYF. In DNA form, the CDR3 reads TGTGCCAGCAGCTTAGACTGGGCAGGACCTCCCTACGAGCAGTACTTC.

This clone showed up just once. The chain couples TRBV29-1 to TRBJ2-2, with D possibly TRBD2 on 6 matching bases. Trimming took off 7 bases at V and 5 bases at J, with 11 bases between the two ends. The CDR3 is made up of 12 amino acids. Germline lookup yields CDR1 SQVTM and CDR2 ANQGSEA. As DNA, the CDR3 is TGCAGCGCCCGGGGGTTTACCGGGGAGCTGTTTTTT. Translating it yields CSARGFTGELFF.

This clone was picked up a small number of times. The rearrangement joins TRBV19 to TRBJ1-2, with TRBD1 matching over 11 bases. CDR1 and CDR2 (germline): LNHDA, SQIVND (reference sequence). The CDR3 is made up of 16 amino acids. V was clipped by 5 bases and J by 6 bases; unmatched bases: 11. The CDR3 spells CASSAKTGQGAHGYTF. In DNA, the CDR3 is TGTGCCAGTAGTGCGAAGACAGGACAGGGGGCGCATGGCTACACCTTC.

The chain links TRBV30 to TRBJ1-1, with TRBD1 matching 10 bases. The ends lost 6 bases at V and 0 bases at J; junction bases unmatched: 4. The CDR3 contains 14 residues. Germline CDR1 and CDR2: GTSNPN and SVGIG (reference sequence). In DNA, the CDR3 is TGTGCCTGCCGGGACAGGGGTTTGAACACTGAAGCTTTCTTT. This translates into CACRDRGLNTEAFF.

This sequence joins TRBV2 and TRBJ1-2, with D unclear. V was shortened by 2 bases and J by 8 bases, with 12 bases between the two germline ends. The CDR3 length is 13 residues. Germline V gene sequence: CDR1 SNHLY, CDR2 FYNNEI. The DNA of the CDR3 is TGTGCCAGCAGTGAATCAACGCTGGGGGGCTACACCTTC. This sequence encodes CASSESTLGGYTF.

The rearrangement links TRBV11-2 to TRBJ2-5; a weak D match, TRBD2 (7 bases). This CDR3 is built from 15 residues. Trimming left V 5 bases short and J 4 bases short, with 17 bases between. Germline CDR1 SGHAT, CDR2 FQNNGV. The CDR3: CASSREGGRAETQYF. The CDR3 coding sequence is TGTGCCAGCAGCCGAGAAGGGGGGAGGGCAGAGACCCAGTACTTC.

This chain links TRBV5-1 with TRBJ2-3, with 10 bases lining up with TRBD2. Per germline, CDR1 SGHRS and CDR2 YFSETQ. V gave up 4 bases and J gave up 2 bases; unmatched junction bases: 7. The CDR3 is made up of 16 amino acids. The CDR3 region has the DNA TGCGCCAGCAGCGGGATAGCGGGGGGCCTCACAGATACGCAGTATTTT. The encoded protein is CASSGIAGGLTDTQYF.

This clone was counted ten times or more. The chain uses TRBV6-5 and TRBJ2-5; 8 nucleotides match TRBD2. CDR1 is MNHEY and CDR2 is SVGAGI in the germline V gene. The CDR3 totals 14 residues. With V trimmed by 6 bases and J by 2 bases, 5 bases remained unmatched. The chain's CDR3 is CASSQLAAQETQYF. As DNA, the CDR3 is TGTGCCAGCAGCCAACTAGCGGCACAAGAGACCCAGTACTTC.

This clone turned up a few times. The J gene is TRBJ1-1, the V gene TRBV19, with 12 bases lining up with TRBD1. The CDR3 loop spans 16 amino acids. Germline V gives CDR1 LNHDA, CDR2 SQIVND (reference sequence). V shed 4 bases and J 1 base; nucleotides not matched to a gene: 4. CDR3 nucleotide sequence: TGTGCCAGTAGTACGGGACAGGGGGCTGGGAACACTGAAGCTTTCTTT. It translates to CASSTGQGAGNTEAFF.

This clone appeared a few times. The chain uses TRBV14 and TRBJ2-2, with a tentative D call TRBD1 (6 bases). The germline CDR1 and CDR2 sequences are SGHDN and FVKESK. The germline V and J ends were trimmed by 4 bases and 7 bases, with 13 bases remaining between them. CDR3 length: 14 residues. The CDR3 reads CASSPTGLGGELFF. DNA for the CDR3: TGTGCCAGCAGCCCGACAGGTTTGGGCGGGGAGCTGTTTTTT.

The CDR3 loop is CATSIPTGTAEAFF. The CDR3, as DNA: TGTGCCACCAGCATACCGACTGGGACGGCTGAAGCTTTCTTT. The gene calls are TRBV15 and TRBJ1-1; weak D call: TRBD1 (5 bases). Trimming removed 4 bases from V and 6 bases from J, with 15 bases in between. Germline CDR1 is LNHNV and CDR2 is YYDKDF (reference sequence). This CDR3 spans 14 amino acids.

The chain carries TRBV30 and TRBJ2-1, with TRBD1 as a possible D gene (5 bases). CDR1 is GTSNPN and CDR2 is SVGIG in the germline V gene (reference sequence). V was cut by 0 bases and J by 0 bases, with 9 bases left in between. The CDR3 runs 15 residues. CDR3 sequence: CAWSVSGISYNEQFF. The CDR3, as DNA: TGTGCCTGGAGTGTGTCAGGGATCTCCTACAATGAGCAGTTCTTC.

The CDR3 nucleotides read TGTGCCAGCAGCGACCCAGGGAAGACTCAGCCCCAGCATTTT. The encoded protein is CASSDPGKTQPQHF. The rearrangement joins TRBV7-2 to TRBJ1-5; maybe TRBD1 (5 bases). The CDR3 loop spans 14 amino acids. V dropped 5 bases and J dropped 6 bases, with 14 bases sitting between them. Germline V gene sequence: CDR1 SGHTA, CDR2 FQGNSA.

The chain combines TRBV10-1 with TRBJ2-3; 11 positions agree with TRBD2. V was pared by 6 bases and J by 7 bases, with 12 bases of the junction left unmatched. The CDR3 extends over 16 amino acids. In germline, CDR1 is WNHNN, CDR2 SYGVQD (reference sequence). CDR3 amino acids: CASSAGTSGMTNTQYF. The DNA for the CDR3 is TGCGCCAGCAGCGCCGGGACTAGCGGCATGACAAATACGCAGTATTTT.

The V call is TRBV23-1, the J call TRBJ2-6; a weak D match, TRBD2 (7 bases). Being an ORF, TRBV23-1 has a function that is uncertain. Trimming took 7 bases from V and 3 from J, leaving 22 bases between them. This CDR3 has 18 residues. This chain's CDR3 is CASTHRPGGQVGANVLTF. DNA of the CDR3: TGCGCCAGCACCCACCGCCCCGGGGGGCAAGTTGGGGCCAACGTCCTGACTTTC.

The sample holds a few counts of this clone. The chain is built from TRBV6-5 and TRBJ1-5; no clear D gene. The CDR3 contains 13 residues. Trimming took 2 bases from V and 11 from J, leaving 13 bases between them. Germline assignment: CDR1 MNHEY and CDR2 SVGAGI. The CDR3 DNA follows: TGTGCCAGCAGTTACATGCCAGGCGGGGCCCAGCATTTT. Its translation: CASSYMPGGAQHF.

V is TRBV10-1 and J is TRBJ2-5, with D possibly being TRBD1 (5 bases). CDR3 length equals 12 residues. Germline CDR1 reads WNHNN; CDR2 reads SYGVQD (reference sequence). V lost 6 bases and J lost 11, with 16 bases in between. DNA for the CDR3: TGCGCCAGCAGCCCGAACAGGTTCGCGCAGTACTTC. It yields the protein CASSPNRFAQYF.